This T cell receptor beta chain was documented in a study of T cell repertoires in cytomegalovirus infection. Using its own MiXCR run on the reads, TCRdb lists one record per CDR3 protein. Here the sample spans roughly 500,000 distinct CDR3 sequences, around 35% being singletons. The ends lost 6 bases at V and 5 bases at J; junction bases unmatched: 10. Germline lookup yields CDR1 SGHTA and CDR2 FQGNSA. This CDR3 spans 16 amino acids. This clonotype was counted ten times or more. Its antigen is not identified. This chain connects TRBV7-2 to TRBJ2-5; 12 bases are shared with TRBD1. The sample in question was cultured PBMCs, obtained from culture after CMV antigen stimulation. This TCR was recovered from a human donor in good health (CMV status not recorded). Some clones in this sample may be carry-over from other donors' samples. DNA for the CDR3: TGTGCCAGCAGTAAAGAGGGGACAGGGGGCGCCGAGACCCAGTACTTC. The encoded protein is CASSKEGTGGAETQYF.